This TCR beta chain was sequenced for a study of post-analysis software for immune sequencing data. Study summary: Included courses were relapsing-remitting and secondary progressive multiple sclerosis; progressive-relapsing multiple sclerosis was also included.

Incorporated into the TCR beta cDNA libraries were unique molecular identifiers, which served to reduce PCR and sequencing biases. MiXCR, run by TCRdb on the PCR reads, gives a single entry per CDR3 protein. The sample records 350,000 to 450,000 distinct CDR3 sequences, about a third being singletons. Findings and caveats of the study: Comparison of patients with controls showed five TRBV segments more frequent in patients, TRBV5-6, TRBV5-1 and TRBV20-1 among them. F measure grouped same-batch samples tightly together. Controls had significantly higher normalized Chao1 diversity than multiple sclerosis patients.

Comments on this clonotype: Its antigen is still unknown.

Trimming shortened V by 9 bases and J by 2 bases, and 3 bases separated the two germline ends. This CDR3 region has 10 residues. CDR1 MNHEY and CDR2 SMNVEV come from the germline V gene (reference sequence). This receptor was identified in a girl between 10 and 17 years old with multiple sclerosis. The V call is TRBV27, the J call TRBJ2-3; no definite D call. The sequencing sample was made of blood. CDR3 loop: CASDTDTQYF. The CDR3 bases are TGTGCCAGTGACACAGATACGCAGTATTTT.